This entry concerns a single TCR beta chain. This entry is derived from a study of blood T cell repertoires in COVID-19. Some clones are missing from TCRdb's copy, which holds only in-frame ones; the method was immunoSEQ multiplex PCR. Of tens of thousands of clones in the sample, about 84% were seen once. Input material: peripheral blood. The TCR sequence derives from a man between 60 and 70 years old with acute or convalescent COVID-19.

The CDR3 is CASSVGLVSNQPQHF. CDR3 bases: TGCGCCAGCAGCGTCGGACTTGTTAGCAATCAGCCCCAGCATTTT. The chain joins TRBV4-1 to TRBJ1-5, with no clear D. V was pared by 5 bases and J by 0 bases, with 11 bases between. In germline, CDR1 is MGHRA, CDR2 YSYEKL. CDR3 length: 15 residues.